The table lists the clone carrying this T cell receptor (beta chain) with many counts. The entry originates in a study of T-cell reconstitution after alpha-beta-depleted transplantation in children. Preparing the TCRbeta library involved the use of unique molecular identifiers. Each CDR3 protein gets one entry after TCRdb re-called the PCR reads with MiXCR. The repertoire holds 450,000 to 700,000 distinct CDR3 sequences, with 25% to 30% as singletons. The CDR3 is made up of 16 amino acids. V was pared by 2 bases and J by 4 bases, with 4 bases of the junction left unmatched. This receptor was obtained from a boy younger than two with Wiskott-Aldrich syndrome, due to receive a stem cell transplant. This chain links TRBV12-3 or TRBV12-4 with TRBJ2-5; TRBD2 matches at 13 bases. The sequencing here drew on PBMCs, taken before TCRalphabeta/CD19-depleted stem cell transplant. The CDR3 reads CASSLRLAGGRETQYF. CDR3 bases: TGTGCCAGCAGTTTAAGACTAGCGGGAGGTCGAGAGACCCAGTACTTC.